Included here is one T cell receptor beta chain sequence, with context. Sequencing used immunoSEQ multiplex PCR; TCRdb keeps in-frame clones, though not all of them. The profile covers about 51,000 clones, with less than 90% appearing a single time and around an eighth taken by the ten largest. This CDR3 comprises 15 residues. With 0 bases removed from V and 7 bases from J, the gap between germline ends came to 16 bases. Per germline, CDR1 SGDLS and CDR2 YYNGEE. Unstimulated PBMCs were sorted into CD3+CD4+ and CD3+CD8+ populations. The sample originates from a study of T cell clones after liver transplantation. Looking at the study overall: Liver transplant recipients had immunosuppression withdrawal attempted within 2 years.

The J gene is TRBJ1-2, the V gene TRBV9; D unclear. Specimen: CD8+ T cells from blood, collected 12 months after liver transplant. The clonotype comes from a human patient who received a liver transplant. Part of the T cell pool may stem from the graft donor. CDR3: CASSVAERSATGYTF. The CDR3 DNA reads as TGTGCCAGCAGCGTAGCTGAGAGGTCCGCAACTGGCTACACCTTC.